This T cell receptor (beta chain) was sequenced in a study of blood T cell repertoires in COVID-19. Study context: Sample material is recorded as cDNA or gDNA derived from T cells, B-cell-depleted T cells, or PBMCs.

The CDR3 runs to 15 residues. The ends lost 3 bases at V and 2 bases at J; junction bases unmatched: 7. The germline CDR1 and CDR2 sequences are SGHRS and YFSETQ. Data came from immunoSEQ multiplex PCR; TCRdb stores just in-frame clones and leaves some out. Of roughly 110,000 clones in the sample, over 60% were seen once. Input material: peripheral blood. The chain has TRBV5-1 and TRBJ2-5, with 7 bases matching TRBD1. The receptor was isolated from a man aged 70-80 years with acute or convalescent COVID-19. In nucleotides, the CDR3 is TGCGCCAGCAGCTCGCAGGGGGTAATACAAGAGACCCAGTACTTC. It translates to CASSSQGVIQETQYF.